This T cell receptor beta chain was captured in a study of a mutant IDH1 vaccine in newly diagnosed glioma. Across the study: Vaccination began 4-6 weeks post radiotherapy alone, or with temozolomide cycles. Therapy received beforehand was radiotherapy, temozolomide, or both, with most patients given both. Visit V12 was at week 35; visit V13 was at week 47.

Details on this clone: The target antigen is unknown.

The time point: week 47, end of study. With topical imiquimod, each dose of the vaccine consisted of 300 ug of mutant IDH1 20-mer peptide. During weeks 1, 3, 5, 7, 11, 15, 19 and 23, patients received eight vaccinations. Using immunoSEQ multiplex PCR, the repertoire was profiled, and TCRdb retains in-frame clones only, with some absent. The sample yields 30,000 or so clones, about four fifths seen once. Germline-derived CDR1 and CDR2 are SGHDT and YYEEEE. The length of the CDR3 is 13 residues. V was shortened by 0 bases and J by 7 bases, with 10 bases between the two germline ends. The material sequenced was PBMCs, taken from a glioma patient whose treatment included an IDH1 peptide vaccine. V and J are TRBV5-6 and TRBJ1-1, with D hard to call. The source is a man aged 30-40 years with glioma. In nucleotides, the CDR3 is TGTGCCAGCAGCTTGGTGGCAGGCTATGAAGCTTTCTTT. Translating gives CASSLVAGYEAFF.